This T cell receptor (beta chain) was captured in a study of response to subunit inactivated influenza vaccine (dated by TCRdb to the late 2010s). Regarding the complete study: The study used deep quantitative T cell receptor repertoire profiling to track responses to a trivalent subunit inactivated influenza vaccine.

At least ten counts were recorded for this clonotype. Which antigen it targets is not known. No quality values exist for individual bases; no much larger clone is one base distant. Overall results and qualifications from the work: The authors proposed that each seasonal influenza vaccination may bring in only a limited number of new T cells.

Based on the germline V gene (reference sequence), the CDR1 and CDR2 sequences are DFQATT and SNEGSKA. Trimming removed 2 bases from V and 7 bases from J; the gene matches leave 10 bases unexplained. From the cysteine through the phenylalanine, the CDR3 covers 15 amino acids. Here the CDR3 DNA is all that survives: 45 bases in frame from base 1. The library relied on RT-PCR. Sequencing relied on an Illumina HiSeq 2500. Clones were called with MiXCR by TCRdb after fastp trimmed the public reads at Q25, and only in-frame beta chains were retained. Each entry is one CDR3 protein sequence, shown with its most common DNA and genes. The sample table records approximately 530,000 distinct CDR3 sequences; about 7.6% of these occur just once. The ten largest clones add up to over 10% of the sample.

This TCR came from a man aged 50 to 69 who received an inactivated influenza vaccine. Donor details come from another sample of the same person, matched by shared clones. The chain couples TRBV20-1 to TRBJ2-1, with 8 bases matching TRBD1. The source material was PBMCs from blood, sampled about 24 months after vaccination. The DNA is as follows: TGCAGTGCTAGAACAATAGGACAGGGTGGGAATGAGCAGTTCTTC. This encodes CSARTIGQGGNEQFF.